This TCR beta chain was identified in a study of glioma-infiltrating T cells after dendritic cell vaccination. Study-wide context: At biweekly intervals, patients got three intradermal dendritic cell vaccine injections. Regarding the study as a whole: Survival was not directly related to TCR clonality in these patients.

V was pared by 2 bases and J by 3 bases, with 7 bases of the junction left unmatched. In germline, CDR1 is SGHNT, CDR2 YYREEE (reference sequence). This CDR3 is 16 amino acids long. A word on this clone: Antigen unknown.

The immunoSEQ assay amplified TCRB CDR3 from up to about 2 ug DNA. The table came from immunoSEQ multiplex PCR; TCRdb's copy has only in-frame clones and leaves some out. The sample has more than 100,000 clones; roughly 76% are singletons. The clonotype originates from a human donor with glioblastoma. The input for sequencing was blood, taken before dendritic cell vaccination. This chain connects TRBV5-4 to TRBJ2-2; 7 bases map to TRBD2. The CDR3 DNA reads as TGTGCCAGCAGCTTTTTTGCGGGGGAGTACACCGGGGAGCTGTTTTTT. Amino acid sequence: CASSFFAGEYTGELFF.